The clone carrying this TCR beta chain was seen ten or more times. What it binds is not known. This record belongs to a study of molecular identifiers for immune sequencing clone quantification. General study points: In CMV-specific effectors, clones above 20 copies held over 97% of molecules; naive, under 1%. A shared barcode on identical TCR molecules could lead to underestimated sizes for highly expanded clones.

Using its own MiXCR run on the PCR reads, TCRdb lists one record per CDR3 protein. The sample lists 88,000 or so distinct CDR3 sequences; about 21% were seen once. The CDR3 has 15 amino acids. Trimming removed 5 bases from V and 0 bases from J, with 11 bases in between. Preparation of naive CD8 libraries involved about 18,000 to 1,000,000 sorted cells and 10%, 30% or 50% RNA. The specimen was naive CD8+ T cells from blood, with Jurkat cell RNA spiked in. Subset indicated: FACS-sorted CD8+CD4-CCR7+CD45RA+ naive T cells. The rearrangement uses TRBV12-3 or TRBV12-4 and TRBJ2-4; a weak D match, TRBD1 (5 bases). This receptor was identified in a human donor in good health. Some libraries in this study had Jurkat cell RNA spiked in. The CDR3 spells CASSPQGLAKNIQYF. CDR3 in DNA: TGTGCCAGCAGTCCCCAGGGCCTAGCCAAAAACATTCAGTACTTC.